These 14 T cell receptor beta chains were sequenced from one sample in a study of Graves' ophthalmopathy and Graves' hyperthyroidism. The sequenced template was RNA, covering the TCR beta CDR3 region. A first-round RT-PCR used HTBI primers, followed by a second-round multiplex PCR. Each CDR3 protein is one row after TCRdb ran MiXCR on the multiplex PCR reads. The table has 560,000 or so distinct CDR3 sequences, about two fifths seen once; the top ten hold 4% to 5%. Sequenced input: peripheral blood or thyroid tissue (not recorded which). These receptors were obtained from an adult man with Graves' hyperthyroidism.

This chain links TRBV7-2 with TRBJ2-7; 10 nucleotides agree with TRBD2. V was pared by 5 bases and J by 7 bases, with 17 bases of the junction left unmatched. The germline V gene encodes CDR1 SGHTA and CDR2 FQGNSA. The CDR3 consists of 17 residues. CDR3 region: CASSQEAQLAGTWEQYF. CDR3 DNA sequence: TGTGCCAGCAGCCAAGAGGCCCAACTAGCGGGAACGTGGGAGCAGTACTTC. Based on the CDR3 plus reference TRBV7-2 and TRBJ2-7, the full variable domain is GAGVSQSPSNKVTEKGKDVELRCDPISGHTALYWYRQSLGQGLEFLIYFQGNSAPDKSGLPSDRFSAERTGGSVSTLTIQRTQQEDSAVYLCASSQEAQLAGTWEQYFGPGTRLTVT.

This chain connects TRBV24-1 to TRBJ1-4; maybe TRBD1 (5 bases). Trimming took off 6 bases at V and 6 bases at J, with 19 bases between the two ends. CDR3 size: 16 residues. Per the germline V gene, CDR1 is KGHDR and CDR2 is SFDVKD. CDR3 region: CATSRGASGRDEKLFF. The CDR3, as DNA: TGTGCCACCAGTCGAGGGGCTAGCGGGAGGGATGAAAAACTGTTTTTT.

Concerning this clonotype: An end of the junction differs from the germline gene, which may be a read error. This chain uses TRBV12-3 or TRBV12-4 with TRBJ1-1; possibly TRBD1 for D (6 bases). The CDR3 is 15 residues long. The CDR3 bases are TGTGCCGGCAGTACCAGACCAGGGGTTAACACTGAAGCTTTCTTT. As protein: CAGSTRPGVNTEAFF.

On this clonotype: A clone one base away is much larger, so this may be a read error. The V call is TRBV25-1, the J call TRBJ1-2; the D is unclear. Germline V gives CDR1 MGHDK, CDR2 SYGVNS. The CDR3 spans 14 residues. With 6 bases removed from V and 4 bases from J, the gap between germline ends came to 15 bases. The CDR3 reads CASSFQRALYGYTF. Here the CDR3 DNA reads TGTGCCAGCAGCTTCCAGAGGGCGCTCTATGGCTACACCTTC.

The chain links TRBV29-1 to TRBJ1-5; TRBD1 matches 8 bases. V lost 8 bases to trimming and J lost 4 bases; unmatched junction nucleotides: 10. CDR1 and CDR2 from the germline V gene are SQVTM and ANQGSEA. This CDR3 spans 14 amino acids. This CDR3 reads CSQEQDRANQPQHF. In nucleotides, the CDR3 is TGCAGCCAAGAACAGGACAGGGCGAATCAGCCCCAGCATTTT.

This clonotype was picked up many times. The chain has TRBV9 and TRBJ2-6; D is uncertain. The CDR3 loop spans 14 amino acids. Trimming pared 3 bases from V and 2 bases from J, leaving 6 bases between. Germline CDR1 reads SGDLS; CDR2 reads YYNGEE. CDR3 protein: CASSAGTGANVLTF. The CDR3 region has the DNA TGTGCCAGCAGCGCCGGTACTGGGGCCAACGTCCTGACTTTC.

On this clonotype: No conserved phenylalanine or tryptophan is present at the end of the CDR3, so a read error is the likely explanation. The limits of the CDR3 on the DNA are not certain, so only TCRdb's listed CDR3 is given. J is TRBJ1-1 and V is TRBV9; the D segment call TRBD1 is taken from the table without a DNA check. CDR1 SGDLS and CDR2 YYNGEE come from the germline V gene. The length of the CDR3 is 9 amino acids, counting both ends. CDR3 protein: CASSYGQGS.

The chain uses TRBV7-9 and TRBJ1-5; D is unclear. The V end lost 5 bases, the J end lost 3 bases, and 8 bases lay between the germline ends. CDR1 is SEHNR, CDR2 FQNEAQ, per germline (reference sequence). There are 13 residues in the CDR3. For the CDR3, the DNA is TGTGCCAGCAGCCAAGAACCCAATCAGCCCCAGCATTTT. Protein product: CASSQEPNQPQHF.

This clonotype occurred many times. The chain employs TRBV4-1 and TRBJ2-6, with D unresolved. V gave up 2 bases and J gave up 2 bases, with 13 bases separating them. Germline CDR1 and CDR2: MGHRA and YSYEKL. The CDR3 is 17 amino acids. CDR3 sequence (DNA): TGCGCCAGCAGCCAACCCTACGATCGACCTGGGGCCAACGTCCTGACTTTC. This encodes CASSQPYDRPGANVLTF.

This clonotype was recorded many times. The CDR3 protein is CAWRDGSYEQYF. The DNA of the CDR3 is TGTGCCTGGCGGGACGGCTCCTACGAGCAGTACTTC. The rearrangement joins TRBV2 to TRBJ2-7; D perhaps matches TRBD2 (6 bases). Germline V gene data show CDR1 as SNHLY and CDR2 as FYNNEI. Trimming took off 11 bases at V and 0 bases at J, with 11 bases between the two ends. There are 12 residues in the CDR3.

The DNA of the CDR3 is TGCAGCGCCCGGGACAGTAATTCACCCCTCCACTTT. It translates to CSARDSNSPLHF. The chain has TRBV29-1 and TRBJ1-6, with 7 bases that match TRBD1. Losses at the gene ends were 7 bases for V and 6 bases for J; bases not matched to a gene: 3. Germline V gene lookup returns CDR1 SQVTM and CDR2 ANQGSEA. The CDR3 consists of 12 residues.

CDR3 DNA: TGTGCCAGCAGCCGGACTAGCGGGACAGGGGCATACGAGCAGTACTTC. Encoded protein: CASSRTSGTGAYEQYF. This chain links TRBV4-2 with TRBJ2-7; 12 bases match TRBD2. CDR3 length: 16 amino acids. The germline V gene encodes CDR1 LGHNA and CDR2 YNFKEQ. V was clipped by 4 bases and J by 4 bases; unmatched bases: 8.

This clonotype was found many times. The rearrangement joins TRBV6-1 to TRBJ1-2; a possible D gene is TRBD1 (6 bases). The CDR3 is made up of 15 amino acids. Trimming took 5 bases from V and 0 from J, leaving 13 bases between them. Germline-derived CDR1 and CDR2 are MNHNS and SASEGT. The CDR3 is CASSNTGPANYGYTF. The CDR3 region has the DNA TGTGCCAGCAGTAACACAGGGCCAGCTAACTATGGCTACACCTTC.

This clonotype was detected many times. The chain is built from TRBV10-3 and TRBJ2-5; TRBD1 matches at 7 bases. V gave up 4 bases and J gave up 2 bases; unmatched junction bases: 10. This CDR3 region has 16 residues. The germline CDR1 and CDR2 sequences are ENHRY and SYGVKD. The chain's CDR3 is CAISGGGQETQETQYF. CDR3 DNA sequence: TGTGCCATCAGTGGGGGTGGACAGGAGACACAAGAGACCCAGTACTTC.